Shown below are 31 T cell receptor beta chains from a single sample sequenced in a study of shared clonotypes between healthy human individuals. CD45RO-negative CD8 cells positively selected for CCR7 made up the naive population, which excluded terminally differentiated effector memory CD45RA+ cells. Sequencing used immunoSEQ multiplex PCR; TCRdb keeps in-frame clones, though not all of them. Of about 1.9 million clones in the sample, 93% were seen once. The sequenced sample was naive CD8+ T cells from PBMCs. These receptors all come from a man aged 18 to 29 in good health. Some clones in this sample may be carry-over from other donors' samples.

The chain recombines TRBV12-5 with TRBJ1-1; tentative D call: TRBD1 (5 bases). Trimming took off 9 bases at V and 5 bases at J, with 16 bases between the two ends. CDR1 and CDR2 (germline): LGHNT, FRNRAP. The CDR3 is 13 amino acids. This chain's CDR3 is CASCRDWGTEAFF. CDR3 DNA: TGTGCTAGCTGCAGGGACTGGGGAACTGAAGCTTTCTTT.

CDR3 in amino acids: CASSLGLAGDEQYF. CDR3 bases: TGTGCCAGCAGCTTAGGGCTAGCGGGAGACGAGCAGTACTTC. The chain couples TRBV7-8 to TRBJ2-7; 10 nucleotides agree with TRBD2. This CDR3 has 14 amino acids. Trimming at V came to 1 base and at J to 5 bases, leaving 2 bases not matched to a gene. In germline, CDR1 is SGHVS, CDR2 FQNEAQ.

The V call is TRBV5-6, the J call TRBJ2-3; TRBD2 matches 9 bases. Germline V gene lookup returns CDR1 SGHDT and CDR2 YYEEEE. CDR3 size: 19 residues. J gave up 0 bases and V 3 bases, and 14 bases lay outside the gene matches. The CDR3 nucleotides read TGTGCCAGCAGCTGGCATGCTAGCGGGGATTTCTCTAGCACAGATACGCAGTATTTT. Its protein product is CASSWHASGDFSSTDTQYF.

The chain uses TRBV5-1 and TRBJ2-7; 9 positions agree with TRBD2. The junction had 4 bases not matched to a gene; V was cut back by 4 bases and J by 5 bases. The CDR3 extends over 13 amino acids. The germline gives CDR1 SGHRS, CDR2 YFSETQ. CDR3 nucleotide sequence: TGCGCCAGCAGCCTCGGACTAGCGAACGAGCAGTACTTC. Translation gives CASSLGLANEQYF. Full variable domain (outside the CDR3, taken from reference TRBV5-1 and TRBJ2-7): KAGVTQTPRYLIKTRGQQVTLSCSPISGHRSVSWYQQTPGQGLQFLFEYFSETQRNKGNFPGRFSGRQFSNSRSEMNVSTLELGDSALYLCASSLGLANEQYFGPGTRLTVT.

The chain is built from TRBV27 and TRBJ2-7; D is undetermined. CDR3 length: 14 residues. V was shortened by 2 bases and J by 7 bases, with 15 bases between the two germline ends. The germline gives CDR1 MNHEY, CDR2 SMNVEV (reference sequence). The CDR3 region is CASSLNSSPAEQYF. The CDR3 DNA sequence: TGTGCCAGCAGTTTAAACTCCTCCCCGGCTGAGCAGTACTTC.

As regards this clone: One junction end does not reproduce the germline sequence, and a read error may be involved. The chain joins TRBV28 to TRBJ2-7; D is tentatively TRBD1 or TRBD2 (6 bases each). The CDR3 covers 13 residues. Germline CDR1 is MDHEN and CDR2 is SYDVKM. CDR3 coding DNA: TGTGCCAGCAGTTTAGGTGGGCTAGCAGGGGAGGACTTC. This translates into CASSLGGLAGEDF.

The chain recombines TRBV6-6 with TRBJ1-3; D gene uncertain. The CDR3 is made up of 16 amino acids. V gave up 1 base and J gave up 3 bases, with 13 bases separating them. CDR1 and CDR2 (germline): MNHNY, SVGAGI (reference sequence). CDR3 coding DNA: TGTGCCAGCAGTTACTATGGGAGGCAGCTTGGAAACACCATATATTTT. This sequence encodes CASSYYGRQLGNTIYF.

The CDR3, as DNA: TGCGCCAGCAGCCAAGGGGCGCGCGGGCTCAACTACAATGAGCAGTTCTTC. Translating it yields CASSQGARGLNYNEQFF. The chain uses TRBV4-3 and TRBJ2-1, with D perhaps matching TRBD2 (5 bases). Trimming cost V 1 base and J 3 bases, with 16 bases left between them. The germline V gene encodes CDR1 LGHNA and CDR2 YSLEER. The CDR3 covers 17 residues.

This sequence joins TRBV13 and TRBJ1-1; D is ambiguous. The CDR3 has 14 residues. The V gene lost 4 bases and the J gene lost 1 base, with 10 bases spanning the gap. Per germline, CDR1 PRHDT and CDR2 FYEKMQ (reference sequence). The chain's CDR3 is CASSSGRRNTEAFF. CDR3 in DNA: TGTGCCAGCAGCTCCGGCCGTCGGAACACTGAAGCTTTCTTT.

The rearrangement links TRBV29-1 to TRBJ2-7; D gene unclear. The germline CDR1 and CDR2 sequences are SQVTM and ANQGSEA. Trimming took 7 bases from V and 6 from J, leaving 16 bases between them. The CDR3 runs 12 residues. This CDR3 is CSATPSDGEQYF. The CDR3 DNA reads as TGCAGCGCTACCCCCAGTGATGGCGAGCAGTACTTC.

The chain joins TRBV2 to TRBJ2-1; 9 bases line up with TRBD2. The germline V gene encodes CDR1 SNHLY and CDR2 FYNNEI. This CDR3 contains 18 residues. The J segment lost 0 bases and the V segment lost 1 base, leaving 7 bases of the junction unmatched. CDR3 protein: CASSEEKRSGSSYNEQFF. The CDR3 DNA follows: TGTGCCAGCAGTGAAGAAAAGCGTAGCGGGAGCTCCTACAATGAGCAGTTCTTC.

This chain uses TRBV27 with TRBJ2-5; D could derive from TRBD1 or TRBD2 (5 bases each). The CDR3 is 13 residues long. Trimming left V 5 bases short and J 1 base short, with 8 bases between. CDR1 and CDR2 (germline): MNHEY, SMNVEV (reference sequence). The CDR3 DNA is TGTGCCAGCAGTCCAGGGACCCAAGAGACCCAGTACTTC. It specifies CASSPGTQETQYF.

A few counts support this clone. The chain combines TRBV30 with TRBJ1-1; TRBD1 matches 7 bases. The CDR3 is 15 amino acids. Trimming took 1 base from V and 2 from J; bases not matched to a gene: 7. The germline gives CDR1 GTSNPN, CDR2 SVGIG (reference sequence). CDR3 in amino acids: CAWSATGQPNTEAFF. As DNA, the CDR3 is TGTGCCTGGAGTGCCACGGGACAGCCTAACACTGAAGCTTTCTTT. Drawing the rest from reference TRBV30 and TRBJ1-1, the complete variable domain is SQTIHQWPATLVQPVGSPLSLECTVEGTSNPNLYWYRQAAGRGLQLLFYSVGIGQISSEVPQNLSASRPQDRQFILSSKKLLLSDSGFYLCAWSATGQPNTEAFFGQGTRLTVV.

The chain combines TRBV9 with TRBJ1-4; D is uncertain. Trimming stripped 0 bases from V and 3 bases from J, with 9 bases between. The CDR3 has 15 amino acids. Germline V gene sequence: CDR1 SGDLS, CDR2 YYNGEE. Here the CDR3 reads CASSVGSLANEKLFF. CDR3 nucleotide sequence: TGTGCCAGCAGCGTAGGTAGCTTAGCTAATGAAAAACTGTTTTTT.

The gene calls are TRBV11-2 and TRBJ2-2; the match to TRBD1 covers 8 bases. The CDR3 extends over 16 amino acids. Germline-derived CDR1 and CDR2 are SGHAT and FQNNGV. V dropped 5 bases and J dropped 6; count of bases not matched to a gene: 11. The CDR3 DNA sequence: TGTGCCAGCAGCCCTAGGACAGGGAGGATCTCCGGGGAGCTGTTTTTT. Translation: CASSPRTGRISGELFF.

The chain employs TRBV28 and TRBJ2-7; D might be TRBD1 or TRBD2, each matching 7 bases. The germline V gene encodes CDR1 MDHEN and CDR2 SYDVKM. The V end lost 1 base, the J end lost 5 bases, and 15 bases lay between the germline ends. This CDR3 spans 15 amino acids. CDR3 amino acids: CASSLLVGGGNEQYF. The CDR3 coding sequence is TGTGCCAGCAGTTTATTGGTGGGAGGGGGCAACGAGCAGTACTTC. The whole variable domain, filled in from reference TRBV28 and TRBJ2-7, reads DVKVTQSSRYLVKRTGEKVFLECVQDMDHENMFWYRQDPGLGLRLIYFSYDVKMKEKGDIPEGYSVSREKKERFSLILESASTNQTSMYLCASSLLVGGGNEQYFGPGTRLTVT.

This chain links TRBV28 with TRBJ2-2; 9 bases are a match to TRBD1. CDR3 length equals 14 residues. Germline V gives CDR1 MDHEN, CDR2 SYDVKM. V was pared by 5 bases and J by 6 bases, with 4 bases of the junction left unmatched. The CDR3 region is CASSRDRGAGELFF. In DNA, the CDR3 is TGTGCCAGCAGTAGAGACAGGGGGGCCGGGGAGCTGTTTTTT.

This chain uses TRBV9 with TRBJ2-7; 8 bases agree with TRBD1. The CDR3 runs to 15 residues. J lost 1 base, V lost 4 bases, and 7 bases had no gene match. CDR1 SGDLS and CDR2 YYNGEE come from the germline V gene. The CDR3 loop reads CASSPYGQGSYEQYF. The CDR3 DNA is TGTGCCAGCAGCCCCTACGGACAGGGTTCCTACGAGCAGTACTTC.

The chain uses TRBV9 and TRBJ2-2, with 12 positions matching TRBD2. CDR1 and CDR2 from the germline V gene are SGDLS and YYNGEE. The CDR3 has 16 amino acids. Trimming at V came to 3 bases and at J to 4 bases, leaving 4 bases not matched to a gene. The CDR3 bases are TGTGCCAGCAGCGGCGGGACTAGCGGGTTCACCGGGGAGCTGTTTTTT. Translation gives CASSGGTSGFTGELFF.

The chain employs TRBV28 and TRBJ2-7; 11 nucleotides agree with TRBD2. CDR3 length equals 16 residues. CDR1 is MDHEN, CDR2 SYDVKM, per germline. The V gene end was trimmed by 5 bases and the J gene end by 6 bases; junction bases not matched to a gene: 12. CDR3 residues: CASSLSRGLAVLEQYF. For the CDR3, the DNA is TGTGCCAGCAGTCTTAGTCGGGGACTAGCGGTCCTCGAGCAGTACTTC. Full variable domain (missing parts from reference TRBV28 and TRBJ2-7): DVKVTQSSRYLVKRTGEKVFLECVQDMDHENMFWYRQDPGLGLRLIYFSYDVKMKEKGDIPEGYSVSREKKERFSLILESASTNQTSMYLCASSLSRGLAVLEQYFGPGTRLTVT.

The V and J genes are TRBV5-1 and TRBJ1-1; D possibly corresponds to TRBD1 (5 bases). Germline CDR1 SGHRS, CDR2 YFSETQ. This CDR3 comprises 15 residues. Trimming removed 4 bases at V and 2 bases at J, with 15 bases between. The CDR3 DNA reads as TGCGCCAGCAGCCCGACCCGGGGCCTTAACACTGAAGCTTTCTTT. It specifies CASSPTRGLNTEAFF.

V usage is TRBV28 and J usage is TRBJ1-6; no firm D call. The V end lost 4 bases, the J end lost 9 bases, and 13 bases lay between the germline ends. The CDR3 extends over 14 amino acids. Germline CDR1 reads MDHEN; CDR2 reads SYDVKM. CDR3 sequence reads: CASSSALSGSPLHF. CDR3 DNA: TGTGCCAGCAGTTCGGCCCTGTCGGGTTCACCCCTCCACTTT.

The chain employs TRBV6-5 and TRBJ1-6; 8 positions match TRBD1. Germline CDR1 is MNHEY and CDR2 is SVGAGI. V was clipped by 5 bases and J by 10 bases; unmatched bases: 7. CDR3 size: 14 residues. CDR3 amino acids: CASSPGTGRSPLHF. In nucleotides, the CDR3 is TGTGCCAGCAGTCCCGGGACAGGTCGATCACCCCTCCACTTT.

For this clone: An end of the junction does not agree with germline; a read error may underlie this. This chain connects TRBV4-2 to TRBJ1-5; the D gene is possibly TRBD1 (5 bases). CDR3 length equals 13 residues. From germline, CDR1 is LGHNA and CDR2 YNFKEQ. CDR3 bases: TGTGCCAGCAGCCAAGATCTTGGGACGGATCCGTATTTT. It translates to CASSQDLGTDPYF.

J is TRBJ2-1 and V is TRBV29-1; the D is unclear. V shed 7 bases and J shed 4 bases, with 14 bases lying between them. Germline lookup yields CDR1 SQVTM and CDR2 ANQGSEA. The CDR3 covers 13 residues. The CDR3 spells CSALGDKYNEQFF. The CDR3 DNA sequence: TGCAGCGCCCTGGGCGATAAATACAATGAGCAGTTCTTC.

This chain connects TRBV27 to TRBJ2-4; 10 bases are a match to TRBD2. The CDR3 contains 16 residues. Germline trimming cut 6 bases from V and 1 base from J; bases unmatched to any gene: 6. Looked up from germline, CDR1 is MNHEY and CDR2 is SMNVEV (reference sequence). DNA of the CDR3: TGTGCCAGCAGGACTTTAGCGGGAGGCGCCAAAAACATTCAGTACTTC. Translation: CASRTLAGGAKNIQYF.

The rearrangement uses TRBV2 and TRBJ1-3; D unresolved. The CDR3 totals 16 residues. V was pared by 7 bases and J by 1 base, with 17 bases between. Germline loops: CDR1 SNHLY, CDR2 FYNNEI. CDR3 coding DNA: TGTGCCAGCATTTATTCGAGGGTTGGGTCTGGAAACACCATATATTTT. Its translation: CASIYSRVGSGNTIYF.

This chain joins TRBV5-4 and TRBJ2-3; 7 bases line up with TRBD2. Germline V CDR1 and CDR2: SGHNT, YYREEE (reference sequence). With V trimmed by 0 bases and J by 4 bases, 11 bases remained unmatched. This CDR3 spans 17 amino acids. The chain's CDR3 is CASSLGSGGALADTQYF. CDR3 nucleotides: TGTGCCAGCAGCTTGGGGTCGGGGGGAGCCCTCGCAGATACGCAGTATTTT. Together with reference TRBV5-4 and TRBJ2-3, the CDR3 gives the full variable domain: ETGVTQSPTHLIKTRGQQVTLRCSSQSGHNTVSWYQQALGQGPQFIFQYYREEENGRGNFPPRFSGLQFPNYSSELNVNALELDDSALYLCASSLGSGGALADTQYFGPGTRLTVL.

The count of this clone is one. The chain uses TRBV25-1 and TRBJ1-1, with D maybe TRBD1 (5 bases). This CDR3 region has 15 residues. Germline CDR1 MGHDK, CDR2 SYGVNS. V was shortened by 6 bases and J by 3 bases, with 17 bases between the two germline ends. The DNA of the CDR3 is TGTGCCAGCAGATTTGCTGGGGCGTTGGACACTGAAGCTTTCTTT. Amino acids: CASRFAGALDTEAFF. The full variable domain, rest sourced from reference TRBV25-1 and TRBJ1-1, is EADIYQTPRYLVIGTGKKITLECSQTMGHDKMYWYQQDPGMELHLIHYSYGVNSTEKGDLSSESTVSRIRTEHFPLTLESARPSHTSQYLCASRFAGALDTEAFFGQGTRLTVV.

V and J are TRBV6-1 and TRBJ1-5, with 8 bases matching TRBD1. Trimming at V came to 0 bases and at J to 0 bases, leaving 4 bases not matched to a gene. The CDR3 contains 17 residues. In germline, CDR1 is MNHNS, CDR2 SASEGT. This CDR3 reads CASSEASGGLSNQPQHF. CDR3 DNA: TGTGCCAGCAGTGAAGCTTCAGGGGGCCTTAGCAATCAGCCCCAGCATTTT.

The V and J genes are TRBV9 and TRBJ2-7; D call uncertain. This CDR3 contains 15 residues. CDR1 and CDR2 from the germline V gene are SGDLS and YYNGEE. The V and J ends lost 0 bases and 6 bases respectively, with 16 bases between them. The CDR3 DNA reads TGTGCCAGCAGCGTAGATTCAGCCGGTGTCGGCGAGCAGTACTTC. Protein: CASSVDSAGVGEQYF.